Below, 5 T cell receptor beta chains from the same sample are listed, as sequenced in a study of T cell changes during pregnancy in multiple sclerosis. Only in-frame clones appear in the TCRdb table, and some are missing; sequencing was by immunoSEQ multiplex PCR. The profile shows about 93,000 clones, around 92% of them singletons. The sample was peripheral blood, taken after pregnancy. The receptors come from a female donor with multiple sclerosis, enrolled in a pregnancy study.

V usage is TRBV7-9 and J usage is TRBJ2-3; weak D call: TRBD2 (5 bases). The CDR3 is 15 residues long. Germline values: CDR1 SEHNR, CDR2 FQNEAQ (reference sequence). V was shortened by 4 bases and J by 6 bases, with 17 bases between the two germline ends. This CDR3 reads CASSSRVGVADTQYF. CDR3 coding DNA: TGTGCCAGCAGCTCCCGGGTGGGAGTGGCGGATACGCAGTATTTT. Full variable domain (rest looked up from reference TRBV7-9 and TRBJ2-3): DTGVSQNPRHKITKRGQNVTFRCDPISEHNRLYWYRQTLGQGPEFLTYFQNEAQLEKSRLLSDRFSAERPKGSFSTLEIQRTEQGDSAMYLCASSSRVGVADTQYFGPGTRLTVL.

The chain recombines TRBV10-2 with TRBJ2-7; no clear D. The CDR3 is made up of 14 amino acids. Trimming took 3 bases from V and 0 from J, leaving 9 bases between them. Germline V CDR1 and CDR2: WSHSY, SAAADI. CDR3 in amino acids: CASSDLSSSYEQYF. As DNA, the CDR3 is TGCGCCAGCAGTGATCTCTCGAGCTCCTACGAGCAGTACTTC.

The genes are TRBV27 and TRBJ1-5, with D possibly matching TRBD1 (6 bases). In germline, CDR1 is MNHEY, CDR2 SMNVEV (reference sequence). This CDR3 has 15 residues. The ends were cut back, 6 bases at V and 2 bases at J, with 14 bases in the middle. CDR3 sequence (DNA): TGTGCCAGCAGCTTCGGGGCAGGGGGCAATCAGCCCCAGCATTTT. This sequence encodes CASSFGAGGNQPQHF.

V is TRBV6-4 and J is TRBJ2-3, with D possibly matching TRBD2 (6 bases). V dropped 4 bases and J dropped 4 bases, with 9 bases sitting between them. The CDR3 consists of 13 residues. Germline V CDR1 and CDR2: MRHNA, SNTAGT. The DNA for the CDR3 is TGTGCCAGCAGTGCGGGGGAGGCAGATACGCAGTATTTT. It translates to CASSAGEADTQYF.

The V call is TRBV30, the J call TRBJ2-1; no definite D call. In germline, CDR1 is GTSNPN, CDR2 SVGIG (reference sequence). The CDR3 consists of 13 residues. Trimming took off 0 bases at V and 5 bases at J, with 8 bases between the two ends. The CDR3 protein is CAWSVHLNNEQFF. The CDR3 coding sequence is TGTGCCTGGAGTGTACATTTAAACAATGAGCAGTTCTTC. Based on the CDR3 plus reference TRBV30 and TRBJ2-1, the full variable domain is SQTIHQWPATLVQPVGSPLSLECTVEGTSNPNLYWYRQAAGRGLQLLFYSVGIGQISSEVPQNLSASRPQDRQFILSSKKLLLSDSGFYLCAWSVHLNNEQFFGPGTRLTVL.